Each of the 27 T cell receptor beta chains below was sequenced from the same sample in a study of blood T cells in healthy people across ages. Together with a sample-barcoded 5' primer, a J-beta primer mix was included in a second PCR lasting about 6 to 12 cycles. TCRdb reprocessed the 5' RACE reads with MiXCR, giving one entry per CDR3 protein. Among a few hundred thousand distinct CDR3 sequences, about 26% were seen once, and the ten largest hold approximately 3.7%. These data also featured in a second study, about T cells of mothers and their children.

The sequenced sample consisted of blood. Receptors originate from a boy under 10 years old in good health.

This clonotype has only a few counts. This CDR3 reads CAWSVQQSEKLFF. CDR3 nucleotides: TGTGCCTGGAGTGTTCAACAGAGTGAAAAACTGTTTTTT. V usage is TRBV30 and J usage is TRBJ1-4; D unclear. The CDR3 runs 13 residues. V was cut by 0 bases and J by 7 bases, with 9 bases left in between. CDR1 and CDR2 from the germline V gene are GTSNPN and SVGIG (reference sequence).

This clonotype was seen a few times. This chain joins TRBV27 and TRBJ2-5; possible D gene TRBD2, 6 bases. The V end lost 0 bases, the J end lost 2 bases, and 10 bases lay between the germline ends. This CDR3 is built from 15 residues. Germline CDR1 is MNHEY and CDR2 is SMNVEV (reference sequence). Here the CDR3 reads CASSLSVGTQETQYF. DNA for the CDR3: TGTGCCAGCAGTTTATCGGTCGGGACTCAAGAGACCCAGTACTTC.

The chain links TRBV7-9 to TRBJ2-3; TRBD2 matches at 8 bases. CDR1 SEHNR and CDR2 FQNEAQ come from the germline V gene (reference sequence). The CDR3 is 15 residues long. V gave up 5 bases and J gave up 6 bases; unmatched junction bases: 10. CDR3 protein: CASSPPGTRLDTQYF. The DNA for the CDR3 is TGTGCCAGCAGCCCCCCCGGGACTAGATTGGATACGCAGTATTTT.

This clonotype was found many times. In nucleotides, the CDR3 is TGTGCCAGCAGCTTGGACCCTAGCGGGAGGGCCTACGAGCAGTACTTC. This gives the protein CASSLDPSGRAYEQYF. The rearrangement links TRBV7-2 to TRBJ2-7, with 12 positions matching TRBD2. After removal of 3 bases from V and 2 bases from J, the junction contained 5 bases not matched to a gene. Germline loops: CDR1 SGHTA, CDR2 FQGNSA. The CDR3 sequence is 16 residues long. The full variable domain, its missing parts supplied by reference TRBV7-2 and TRBJ2-7, is GAGVSQSPSNKVTEKGKDVELRCDPISGHTALYWYRQSLGQGLEFLIYFQGNSAPDKSGLPSDRFSAERTGGSVSTLTIQRTQQEDSAVYLCASSLDPSGRAYEQYFGPGTRLTVT.

A few counts support this clonotype. V and J are TRBV5-1 and TRBJ1-4; maybe TRBD1 (5 bases). Germline CDR1 reads SGHRS; CDR2 reads YFSETQ. V lost 2 bases, J lost 6 bases, and 14 bases lay in between. The CDR3 length is 15 residues. In DNA, the CDR3 is TGCGCCAGCAGCTTTGAGCGGGGGTACGATGAAAAACTGTTTTTT. Amino acids: CASSFERGYDEKLFF.

V is TRBV7-9 and J is TRBJ2-5; D might be TRBD1 (5 bases). Germline V gives CDR1 SEHNR, CDR2 FQNEAQ (reference sequence). The CDR3 contains 14 residues. V dropped 4 bases and J dropped 5 bases, with 14 bases sitting between them. The DNA for the CDR3 is TGTGCCAGCAGCTCAGGGATCATTTCGGAGACCCAGTACTTC. Protein sequence: CASSSGIISETQYF.

The rearrangement links TRBV20-1 to TRBJ2-3; no definite D call. The CDR3 loop spans 15 amino acids. V was pared by 1 base and J by 5 bases, with 16 bases between. The V gene's germline CDR1 is DFQATT and CDR2 SNEGSKA (reference sequence). The CDR3: CSARAASPIRDTQYF. CDR3 nucleotide sequence: TGCAGTGCTAGAGCCGCGAGCCCCATTCGAGATACGCAGTATTTT.

This clonotype appeared a few times. The V call is TRBV10-3, the J call TRBJ2-7, with 8 bases matching TRBD1. The junction had 4 bases not matched to a gene; V was cut back by 3 bases and J by 0 bases. CDR1 is ENHRY and CDR2 is SYGVKD in the germline V gene. There are 15 residues in the CDR3. CDR3 region: CAISEGTGSSYEQYF. CDR3 DNA sequence: TGTGCCATCAGTGAAGGGACAGGTAGCTCCTACGAGCAGTACTTC.

The J gene is TRBJ1-1, the V gene TRBV7-2; D ambiguous. The CDR3 is made up of 10 amino acids. Trimming took 2 bases from V and 8 from J, leaving 3 bases between them. The germline gives CDR1 SGHTA, CDR2 FQGNSA. Here the CDR3 reads CASSLREAFF. Here the CDR3 DNA reads TGTGCCAGCAGCTTAAGGGAAGCTTTCTTT.

The chain combines TRBV20-1 with TRBJ2-5; D is uncertain. V lost 3 bases to trimming and J lost 5 bases, with 10 bases between them. Germline assignment: CDR1 DFQATT and CDR2 SNEGSKA (reference sequence). This CDR3 is 12 amino acids long. The CDR3 coding sequence is TGCAGTGCTAGTCCAGCTGTGGAGACCCAGTACTTC. This gives the protein CSASPAVETQYF.

V and J are TRBV20-1 and TRBJ1-4; the D is unclear. Between the trimmed V and J ends, which lost 2 bases and 8 bases, there was a span of 18 bases. The germline CDR1 and CDR2 sequences are DFQATT and SNEGSKA (reference sequence). The CDR3 contains 15 residues. CDR3 sequence reads: CSARPPKYGWEKLFF. As DNA, the CDR3 is TGCAGTGCTAGACCTCCCAAGTACGGTTGGGAAAAACTGTTTTTT.

In its sample, this clonotype was seen once. The chain uses TRBV20-1 and TRBJ2-1; D uncertain. Trimming stripped 1 base from V and 10 bases from J, with 14 bases between. The CDR3 is made up of 13 amino acids. Germline V gene lookup returns CDR1 DFQATT and CDR2 SNEGSKA (reference sequence). CDR3 DNA sequence: TGCAGTGCTAGAGTCCGGACCTTCTTAGAGCAGTTCTTC. Translating gives CSARVRTFLEQFF.

This clonotype was picked up a small number of times. The chain employs TRBV5-5 and TRBJ2-2; D not resolved. CDR1 and CDR2 (germline): SGHKS, YYEKEE (reference sequence). V dropped 1 base and J dropped 0 bases, with 10 bases sitting between them. The CDR3 contains 16 residues. In DNA, the CDR3 is TGTGCCAGCAGCTTGAGGTCGCTACCGAACACCGGGGAGCTGTTTTTT. Residues: CASSLRSLPNTGELFF. Variable domain in full (rest from reference TRBV5-5 and TRBJ2-2): DAGVTQSPTHLIKTRGQQVTLRCSPISGHKSVSWYQQVLGQGPQFIFQYYEKEERGRGNFPDRFSARQFPNYSSELNVNALLLGDSALYLCASSLRSLPNTGELFFGEGSRLTVL.

This clonotype has more than one count but fewer than ten. The chain carries TRBV5-1 and TRBJ2-5; tentatively, D is TRBD1 or TRBD2 (6 bases each). Deletions cut 3 bases from V and 5 bases from J, with 20 bases between. The CDR3 covers 16 residues. Germline V gives CDR1 SGHRS, CDR2 YFSETQ. The CDR3, as DNA: TGCGCCAGCAGCTCGACGGGAGAACGGGGGCGGGAGACCCAGTACTTC. The encoded protein is CASSSTGERGRETQYF.

This clonotype showed up just a few times. At one of its ends the junction is not consistent with the germline gene, which may arise from a read error. The gene calls are TRBV7-3 and TRBJ2-2; D not certain. Germline V lookup: CDR1 SGHTA, CDR2 FQGTGA. This CDR3 is built from 15 residues. CDR3 nucleotides: TGTGCCGGCAGCTTAGGGCTTTCCGTGGGCGGGGAGCTGTTTTTT. Translating gives CAGSLGLSVGGELFF.

This clonotype has only a few counts. The CDR3 reads CASSPGLAFGELFF. The DNA for the CDR3 is TGTGCCAGCAGCCCAGGACTAGCGTTCGGGGAGCTGTTTTTT. This chain connects TRBV6-5 to TRBJ2-2, with 9 bases lining up with TRBD2. The V gene end was trimmed by 6 bases and the J gene end by 7 bases; junction bases not matched to a gene: 6. Germline V CDR1 and CDR2: MNHEY, SVGAGI. The CDR3 is made up of 14 amino acids.

This clonotype was seen more than once but under ten times. V gene TRBV20-1 combines with J gene TRBJ1-2, with D maybe TRBD1 (6 bases). Germline lookup yields CDR1 DFQATT and CDR2 SNEGSKA (reference sequence). V lost 3 bases and J 5 bases, leaving 13 bases between the germline ends. This CDR3 is 13 amino acids long. The CDR3 loop reads CSASSRGLYGYTF. The CDR3 nucleotides are TGCAGTGCTAGCTCCAGGGGCCTTTATGGCTACACCTTC.

The chain combines TRBV18 with TRBJ2-3; weak D call: TRBD2 (6 bases). Germline V lookup: CDR1 KGHSH, CDR2 LQKENI. The CDR3 runs to 16 residues. Trimming took 2 bases from V and 1 from J, leaving 13 bases between them. The CDR3 nucleotides read TGTGCCAGCTCACCAGTGCGTACGGGGGGCACAGATACGCAGTATTTT. This sequence encodes CASSPVRTGGTDTQYF.

This clonotype was counted only a few times. The chain recombines TRBV5-5 with TRBJ1-2, with 11 bases identical to TRBD1. The CDR3 loop spans 15 amino acids. Germline CDR1 is SGHKS and CDR2 is YYEKEE (reference sequence). With 5 bases clipped from V and 6 bases from J, the junction kept 9 bases outside the gene matches. This CDR3 is CASSFGTGGANGYTF. The CDR3 bases are TGTGCCAGCAGTTTCGGGACAGGGGGAGCAAATGGCTACACCTTC.

This clonotype was counted a few times. DNA for the CDR3: TGTGCCAGCAGCCAAGATCTTGGGGAGCTGTTTTTT. It encodes CASSQDLGELFF. This chain uses TRBV14 with TRBJ2-2; unclear D gene. This CDR3 is 12 amino acids long. Looked up from germline, CDR1 is SGHDN and CDR2 is FVKESK. V gave up 0 bases and J gave up 8 bases, with 4 bases separating them. Variable domain in full (rest from reference TRBV14 and TRBJ2-2): EAGVTQFPSHSVIEKGQTVTLRCDPISGHDNLYWYRRVMGKEIKFLLHFVKESKQDESGMPNNRFLAERTGGTYSTLKVQPAELEDSGVYFCASSQDLGELFFGEGSRLTVL.

At least ten counts were recorded for this clonotype. J is TRBJ2-3 and V is TRBV9, with D tentatively TRBD2 (5 bases). This CDR3 spans 13 amino acids. The germline V and J ends were trimmed by 0 bases and 6 bases, with 8 bases remaining between them. Germline V gives CDR1 SGDLS, CDR2 YYNGEE. CDR3 region: CASSVGGGDTQYF. The CDR3 coding sequence is TGTGCCAGCAGCGTAGGCGGCGGGGATACGCAGTATTTT.

This clonotype was counted only a few times. This chain connects TRBV14 to TRBJ2-5; weak D call: TRBD1 (5 bases). The end of the DNA is better explained by TRBJ2-1, so the J call may be wrong. Germline CDR1 reads SGHDN; CDR2 reads FVKESK. The CDR3 covers 16 residues. The CDR3 protein is CASSQTGAVGYNEQFF. CDR3 sequence (DNA): TGTGCCAGCAGCCAAACAGGTGCGGTGGGATACAATGAGCAGTTCTTC.

Many counts were recorded for this clonotype. The rearrangement uses TRBV19 and TRBJ2-1; 11 bases agree with TRBD2. CDR3 length: 15 amino acids. Germline lookup yields CDR1 LNHDA and CDR2 SQIVND (reference sequence). V lost 7 bases to trimming and J lost 3 bases; unmatched junction nucleotides: 5. Written as DNA, the CDR3 is TGTGCCAGTAAGCTAGCGGGAGGAGGCTACAATGAGCAGTTCTTC. The encoded protein is CASKLAGGGYNEQFF. Variable domain in full (rest from reference TRBV19 and TRBJ2-1): DGGITQSPKYLFRKEGQNVTLSCEQNLNHDAMYWYRQDPGQGLRLIYYSQIVNDFQKGDIAEGYSVSREKKESFPLTVTSAQKNPTAFYLCASKLAGGGYNEQFFGPGTRLTVL.

This clonotype was counted only a few times. J is TRBJ2-7 and V is TRBV18; tentative D call: TRBD1 (5 bases). The V gene lost 2 bases and the J gene lost 1 base, with 15 bases spanning the gap. The CDR3 loop spans 16 amino acids. The V gene's germline CDR1 is KGHSH and CDR2 LQKENI. CDR3 residues: CASSPGARGWSYEQYF. CDR3 coding DNA: TGTGCCAGCTCACCAGGAGCTAGGGGATGGTCCTACGAGCAGTACTTC.

The chain has TRBV5-1 and TRBJ2-3, with D perhaps matching TRBD2 (5 bases). The CDR3 loop spans 16 amino acids. CDR1 and CDR2 (germline): SGHRS, YFSETQ. The CDR3 DNA is TGCGCTAGGAGGTCTGACCCGAAGGGTAGCACAGATACGCAGTATTTT. Translated, it gives CARRSDPKGSTDTQYF. Full variable domain (remainder filled in from reference TRBV5-1 and TRBJ2-3): KAGVTQTPRYLIKTRGQQVTLSCSPISGHRSVSWYQQTPGQGLQFLFEYFSETQRNKGNFPGRFSGRQFSNSRSEMNVSTLELGDSALYLCARRSDPKGSTDTQYFGPGTRLTVL.

In this sample, this clonotype turned up a few times. The rearrangement links TRBV3-1 to TRBJ1-1; the D is unclear. Trimming stripped 2 bases from V and 5 bases from J, with 15 bases between. The CDR3 has 15 amino acids. Germline CDR1 and CDR2: LGHDT and YNNKEL (reference sequence). CDR3 residues: CASSQRALVRTEAFF. The CDR3 DNA reads TGTGCCAGCAGCCAACGCGCCCTGGTACGTACTGAAGCTTTCTTT.

The gene calls are TRBV11-1 and TRBJ2-5; possible D gene TRBD2, 6 bases. The DNA end favors TRBJ2-7, so the J call may be wrong. Germline V gene sequence: CDR1 SGHAT, CDR2 FQDESV (reference sequence). CDR3 length: 15 amino acids. CDR3 DNA: TGTGCCAGCAGCCCAAGGGACTCTAGCTCCTACGAGCAGTACTTC. Encoded protein: CASSPRDSSSYEQYF.